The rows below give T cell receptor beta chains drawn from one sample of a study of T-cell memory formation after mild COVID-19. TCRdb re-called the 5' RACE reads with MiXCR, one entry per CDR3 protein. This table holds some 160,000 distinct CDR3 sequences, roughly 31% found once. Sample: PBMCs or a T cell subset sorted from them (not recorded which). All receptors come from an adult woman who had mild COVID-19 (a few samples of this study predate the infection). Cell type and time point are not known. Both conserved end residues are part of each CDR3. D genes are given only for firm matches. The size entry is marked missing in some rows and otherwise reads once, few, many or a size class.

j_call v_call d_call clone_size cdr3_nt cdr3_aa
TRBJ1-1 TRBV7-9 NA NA TGTGCCAGCAGCTTATTTCAGACACCCAGTGAAGCTTTCTTT CASSLFQTPSEAFF
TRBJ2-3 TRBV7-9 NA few TGTGCCAGCAGCTTCCTCCTGAGCGACCCCACAGATACGCAGTATTTT CASSFLLSDPTDTQYF
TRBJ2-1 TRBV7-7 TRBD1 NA TGTGCCAGCAGCTCGGGACAGGGGAACTACAATGAGCAGTTCTTC CASSSGQGNYNEQFF
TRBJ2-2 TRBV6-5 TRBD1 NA TGTGCCAGCAGCTCTGACAGGGGTAGCACCGGGGAGCTGTTTTTT CASSSDRGSTGELFF
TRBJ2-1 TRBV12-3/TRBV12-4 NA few TGTGCCAGCAGTCCCCTTACCGTTAGCTCCTACAATGAGCAGTTCTTC CASSPLTVSSYNEQFF
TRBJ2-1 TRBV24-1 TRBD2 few TGTGCCACCAGTGATTTGACTAGCGGGTACAATGAGCAGTTCTTC CATSDLTSGYNEQFF
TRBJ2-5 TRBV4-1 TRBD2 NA TGCGCCAGCAGCAACCGACTAGCGGGGCCTTCCGTAGTAGAGACCCAGTACTTC CASSNRLAGPSVVETQYF
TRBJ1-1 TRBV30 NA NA TGTGCCACGCTCGTTAGGGGTTTGGGCACTGAAGCTTTCTTT CATLVRGLGTEAFF
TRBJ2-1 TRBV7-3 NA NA TGTGCCAGCAGCTTAGAGATTAGCGGATTATACAATGAGCAGTTCTTC CASSLEISGLYNEQFF
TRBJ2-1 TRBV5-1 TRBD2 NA TGCGCCAGCAGCCTTCTAGCGGGGGCCTTCTCCTACAATGAGCAGTTCTTC CASSLLAGAFSYNEQFF
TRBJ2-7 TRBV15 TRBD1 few TGTGCCACCAGCAGGGACCGGGACAGGGGATCCTACGAGCAGTACTTC CATSRDRDRGSYEQYF
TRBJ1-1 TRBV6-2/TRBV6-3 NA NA TGTGCCAGCAGTTACTCCTTGACGGGTGAAGCTTTCTTT CASSYSLTGEAFF
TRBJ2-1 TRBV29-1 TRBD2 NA TGCAGCGTTGAGTTGCGGGGACTAGCGGGACTAGGTGAGCAGTTCTTC CSVELRGLAGLGEQFF
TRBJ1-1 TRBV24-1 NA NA TGTGCCACCAGTGAAGGCAGTCTCACTGAAGCTTTCTTT CATSEGSLTEAFF
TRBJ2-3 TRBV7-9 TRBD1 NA TGTGCCAGCAGCTTAGCCCGGACAGGAATGGAGACAGATACGCAGTATTTT CASSLARTGMETDTQYF
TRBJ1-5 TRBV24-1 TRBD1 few TGTGCCACAAGGGACAGTAGTAGCAATCAGCCCCAGCATTTT CATRDSSSNQPQHF
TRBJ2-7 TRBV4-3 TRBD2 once TGCGCCAGCAGCCAAGACGAGCGGGAGTTCTACGAGCAGTACTTC CASSQDEREFYEQYF
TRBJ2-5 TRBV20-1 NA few TGCAGTGCGCCGGGACAAATAAAGGAGACCCAGTACTTC CSAPGQIKETQYF
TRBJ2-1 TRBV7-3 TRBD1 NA TGTGCCAGCAGCCTCGGGACAGGGGGCTTTGAGCAGTTCTTC CASSLGTGGFEQFF
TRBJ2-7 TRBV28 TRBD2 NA TGTGCCAGCAGCGTAGCGGGAGACGTCGAGCAGTACTTC CASSVAGDVEQYF
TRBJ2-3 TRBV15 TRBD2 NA TGTGCCACCAAAGGTAGCGGGAGCGATACGCAGTATTTT CATKGSGSDTQYF
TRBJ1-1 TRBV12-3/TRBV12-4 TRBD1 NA TGTGCCAGCAGTTTAACAGGGGGCTACCAAGGAGTATCTTTCTTT CASSLTGGYQGVSFF
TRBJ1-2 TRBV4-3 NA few TGCGCCAGCAGCCGGACCGTGGGGGGCTCGATCTATGGCTACACCTTC CASSRTVGGSIYGYTF
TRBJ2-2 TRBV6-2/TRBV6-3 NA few TGTGCCAGCAGTTACCCCGGGGAGCTGTTTTTT CASSYPGELFF
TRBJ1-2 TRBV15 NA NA TGTGCCACCAGCCCCCGACAGGAAGGTGTCTATGGCTACACCTTC CATSPRQEGVYGYTF
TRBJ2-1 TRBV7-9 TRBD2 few TGTGCCAGCAGCTCAGCCGGGACTAGCGGCCCCGAGGATGAGCAGTTCTTC CASSSAGTSGPEDEQFF
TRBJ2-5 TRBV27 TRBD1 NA TGTGCCAGCAGTAAGACAGGGTGGGAGACCCAGTACTTC CASSKTGWETQYF
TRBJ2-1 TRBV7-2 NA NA TGTGCCAGCAGCTCCCGGGACCCGAGCTCCTACAATGAGCAGTTCTTC CASSSRDPSSYNEQFF